The 32 T cell receptor beta chains presented below share a single source sample, sequenced in a study of blood T cells in healthy people across ages. A second PCR, run for roughly 7 to 12 cycles, used a sample-barcoded 5' primer plus a J-beta primer mix. TCRdb reanalysed the 5' RACE reads using MiXCR and keeps one entry per CDR3 protein. The repertoire holds 850,000 to 1,100,000 distinct CDR3 sequences, with 30% to 40% as singletons. The sequencing input was blood. Receptors were obtained from a man between 18 and 35 years old in good health.

V usage is TRBV4-1 and J usage is TRBJ2-1; D remains unclear. CDR1 and CDR2 from the germline V gene are MGHRA and YSYEKL. CDR3 length: 16 amino acids. V lost 0 bases and J 4 bases, leaving 13 bases between the germline ends. The CDR3 DNA sequence: TGCGCCAGCAGCCAAGAAGGTAGCTCCGATTACAATGAGCAGTTCTTC. Its protein is CASSQEGSSDYNEQFF.

Points on this clonotype: Because the CDR3 is missing its conserved closing phenylalanine or tryptophan, this is likely a read error. V usage is TRBV6-2 or TRBV6-3 and J usage is TRBJ2-7; no firm D call. CDR1 MNHEY and CDR2 SVGEGT come from the germline V gene. The CDR3 is 15 residues long. V lost 2 bases to trimming and J lost 1 base, with 12 bases between them. The CDR3 nucleotides read TGTGCCAGCAGTTACCGGACGGAACCTTCCTACGAGCAGTACTTA. This encodes CASSYRTEPSYEQYL.

This chain connects TRBV9 to TRBJ1-4; 7 bases map to TRBD1. Losses at the gene ends were 1 base for V and 8 bases for J; bases not matched to a gene: 5. The CDR3 length is 14 residues. Germline V gene lookup returns CDR1 SGDLS and CDR2 YYNGEE. The chain's CDR3 is CASSVSGGREKLFF. The CDR3 bases are TGTGCCAGCAGCGTATCAGGGGGACGGGAAAAACTGTTTTTT.

The gene calls are TRBV6-2 or TRBV6-3 and TRBJ1-2, with D possibly TRBD1 on 5 matching bases. The CDR3 sequence is 13 residues long. The germline V gene encodes CDR1 MNHEY and CDR2 SVGEGT. V was pared by 6 bases and J by 1 base, with 9 bases between. CDR3: CASRYDSNYGYTF. DNA of the CDR3: TGTGCCAGCAGATACGACAGTAACTATGGCTACACCTTC.

This clonotype has only a few counts. This sequence joins TRBV4-2 and TRBJ2-5; 11 bases align to TRBD2. J was trimmed by 2 bases and V by 4 bases; bases with no gene match: 12. From germline, CDR1 is LGHNA and CDR2 YNFKEQ. CDR3 length equals 18 residues. The CDR3 loop is CASSPSGGNIGWQETQYF. In DNA form, the CDR3 reads TGTGCCAGCAGCCCTAGCGGGGGGAACATAGGATGGCAAGAGACCCAGTACTTC.

This clonotype was seen a few times. The chain links TRBV9 to TRBJ1-1, with D unresolved. Germline V gives CDR1 SGDLS, CDR2 YYNGEE. Trimming took off 0 bases at V and 1 base at J, with 7 bases between the two ends. The CDR3 loop spans 14 amino acids. CDR3 protein: CASSVDSRNTEAFF. In DNA form, the CDR3 reads TGTGCCAGCAGCGTAGACAGCCGGAACACTGAAGCTTTCTTT.

The V call is TRBV3-1, the J call TRBJ1-1; 7 bases fit TRBD1. CDR3 size: 15 residues. The trim removed 6 bases at V and 6 bases at J, leaving 13 bases unmatched. Germline values: CDR1 LGHDT, CDR2 YNNKEL (reference sequence). As DNA, the CDR3 is TGTGCCAGCAGTCAGGGGGAGATATTGGGGGCTGAAGCTTTCTTT. Amino acids: CASSQGEILGAEAFF. The whole variable domain, filled in from reference TRBV3-1 and TRBJ1-1, reads DTAVSQTPKYLVTQMGNDKSIKCEQNLGHDTMYWYKQDSKKFLKIMFSYNNKELIINETVPNRFSPKSPDKAHLNLHINSLELGDSAVYFCASSQGEILGAEAFFGQGTRLTVV.

This clonotype was seen a few times. The CDR3 bases are TGCGCCAGCAGCTTGGGGCGAATCCCTAACTATGGCTACACCTTC. Protein product: CASSLGRIPNYGYTF. The chain couples TRBV5-1 to TRBJ1-2; D gene uncertain. The CDR3 is made up of 15 amino acids. CDR1 and CDR2 (germline): SGHRS, YFSETQ. Between the trimmed V and J ends, which lost 0 bases and 0 bases, there was a span of 9 bases.

The rearrangement uses TRBV7-2 and TRBJ1-3; TRBD1 agrees at 7 bases. This CDR3 is built from 14 residues. The trim removed 3 bases at V and 2 bases at J, leaving 1 base unmatched. Germline values: CDR1 SGHTA, CDR2 FQGNSA. Written as DNA, the CDR3 is TGTGCCAGCAGCTTCGGACAGGCTGGAAACACCATATATTTT. It yields the protein CASSFGQAGNTIYF.

V and J are TRBV12-3 or TRBV12-4 and TRBJ2-3, with no clear D. V shed 5 bases and J shed 4 bases, with 10 bases lying between them. This CDR3 contains 13 residues. CDR3 sequence reads: CASSRGPPDTQYF. CDR3 coding DNA: TGTGCCAGCAGTAGAGGACCGCCAGATACGCAGTATTTT.

The chain combines TRBV29-1 with TRBJ2-3; D possibly corresponds to TRBD2 (5 bases). CDR3 size: 16 residues. V lost 5 bases and J 6 bases, leaving 24 bases between the germline ends. Per the germline V gene, CDR1 is SQVTM and CDR2 is ANQGSEA. The DNA for the CDR3 is TGCAGCGTTCCCAGCCCGGAGGACTGGTTAGGTGATACGCAGTATTTT. It is translated as CSVPSPEDWLGDTQYF.

As for this clonotype: With a much larger clone just one base away, this may be a read error. This sequence joins TRBV14 and TRBJ2-5; TRBD2 might be the D (5 bases). In germline, CDR1 is SGHDN, CDR2 FVKESK. The CDR3 spans 16 residues. CDR3 protein: CASSPRLRTVQEAQYF. DNA of the CDR3: TGTGCCAGCAGCCCAAGACTCCGGACTGTTCAAGAGGCCCAGTACTTC.

This clonotype was detected only a few times. The V call is TRBV18, the J call TRBJ2-7; either TRBD1 or TRBD2 may fit D (5 bases each). The V end was cut by 6 bases, the J end by 4 bases, with 25 bases between. Looked up from germline, CDR1 is KGHSH and CDR2 is LQKENI. The CDR3 has 17 amino acids. CDR3 nucleotides: TGTGCCAGCTCTCACCTTAATATTGACAGCAGAGGGTACGAGCAGTACTTC. Translation gives CASSHLNIDSRGYEQYF.

The chain carries TRBV4-2 and TRBJ2-3, with 8 bases fitting TRBD2. Germline V gene sequence: CDR1 LGHNA, CDR2 YNFKEQ. The CDR3 loop spans 19 amino acids. The V and J ends lost 0 bases and 1 base, in that order; junction bases with no gene match: 12. CDR3 amino acids: CASSQDPSGGALRTDTQYF. The CDR3 DNA sequence: TGTGCCAGCAGCCAAGACCCCAGCGGGGGAGCCCTTCGCACAGATACGCAGTATTTT.

This clonotype was observed a few times. This chain connects TRBV6-2 or TRBV6-3 to TRBJ2-1, with 7 bases that match TRBD2. Trimming took 10 bases from V and 8 from J; bases not matched to a gene: 14. Germline CDR1 reads MNHEY; CDR2 reads SVGEGT. This CDR3 contains 14 residues. CDR3 sequence: CATLRGTNPDEQFF. CDR3 nucleotide sequence: TGTGCCACTCTCAGAGGGACTAACCCTGATGAGCAGTTCTTC.

This clonotype was recorded only once. The chain is built from TRBV27 and TRBJ2-1, with 9 bases matching TRBD1. The CDR3 is 15 residues long. The ends lost 7 bases at V and 2 bases at J; junction bases unmatched: 6. Germline lookup yields CDR1 MNHEY and CDR2 SMNVEV (reference sequence). CDR3 protein: CASTAGQGPYNEQFF. CDR3 nucleotide sequence: TGTGCCAGCACCGCGGGACAGGGACCCTACAATGAGCAGTTCTTC.

This clonotype was picked up a small number of times. The rearrangement links TRBV24-1 to TRBJ1-6, with 7 bases matching TRBD1. J gave up 6 bases and V 4 bases, and 5 bases lay outside the gene matches. The CDR3 consists of 15 residues. Germline V CDR1 and CDR2: KGHDR, SFDVKD. CDR3 amino acids: CATSDLQGSNSPLHF. DNA of the CDR3: TGTGCCACCAGTGACCTACAGGGGTCTAATTCACCCCTCCACTTT.

This chain uses TRBV27 with TRBJ1-5; D remains ambiguous. Trimming removed 2 bases at V and 6 bases at J, with 14 bases between. CDR3 length: 15 residues. CDR1 MNHEY and CDR2 SMNVEV come from the germline V gene (reference sequence). The CDR3 spells CASSLAEASGQPQHF. The CDR3 DNA follows: TGTGCCAGCAGTTTAGCGGAGGCGTCCGGTCAGCCCCAGCATTTT.

There are a few counts of this clonotype. This sequence joins TRBV30 and TRBJ2-1; D unclear. CDR1 is GTSNPN, CDR2 SVGIG, per germline (reference sequence). This CDR3 is built from 14 residues. Trimming stripped 5 bases from V and 0 bases from J, with 11 bases between. CDR3 amino acids: CAWGAGSSYNEQFF. CDR3 DNA: TGTGCCTGGGGAGCCGGTAGCTCCTACAATGAGCAGTTCTTC.

The J gene is TRBJ2-5, the V gene TRBV3-1; 9 bases align to TRBD2. CDR1 is LGHDT and CDR2 is YNNKEL in the germline V gene (reference sequence). This CDR3 is 16 amino acids long. J lost 5 bases, V lost 0 bases, and 7 bases had no gene match. CDR3 sequence reads: CASSQDWASGAETQYF. The CDR3 DNA reads as TGTGCCAGCAGCCAAGATTGGGCTAGCGGGGCGGAGACCCAGTACTTC.

This sequence joins TRBV9 and TRBJ1-4; 7 positions match TRBD1. Germline V gene data show CDR1 as SGDLS and CDR2 as YYNGEE. CDR3 length equals 15 residues. V was pared by 1 base and J by 4 bases, with 4 bases of the junction left unmatched. The CDR3 reads CASSVTGEDNEKLFF. In nucleotides, the CDR3 is TGTGCCAGCAGCGTAACAGGGGAAGATAATGAAAAACTGTTTTTT.

The chain is built from TRBV4-1 and TRBJ1-2; D unclear. Germline loops: CDR1 MGHRA, CDR2 YSYEKL. V was pared by 1 base and J by 0 bases, with 9 bases between. This CDR3 has 15 residues. This CDR3 reads CASSQAELANYGYTF. In nucleotides, the CDR3 is TGCGCCAGCAGCCAAGCTGAGTTAGCTAACTATGGCTACACCTTC.

The chain has TRBV3-1 and TRBJ2-2, with D perhaps matching TRBD1 (6 bases). The CDR3 is 16 residues long. Trimming took 0 bases from V and 0 from J, leaving 8 bases between them. CDR1 and CDR2 from the germline V gene are LGHDT and YNNKEL (reference sequence). The CDR3 reads CASSQDTGTNTGELFF. The CDR3 DNA is TGTGCCAGCAGCCAAGACACAGGGACGAACACCGGGGAGCTGTTTTTT.

This rearrangement joins TRBV19 to TRBJ1-1, with D hard to call. Germline values: CDR1 LNHDA, CDR2 SQIVND (reference sequence). The length of the CDR3 is 15 residues. V was clipped by 5 bases and J by 8 bases, with 21 bases between them. CDR3 coding DNA: TGTGCCAGTAGTCCCTACGATGACCGGCGCGCGGAAGCTTTCTTT. Translation: CASSPYDDRRAEAFF.

The chain combines TRBV14 with TRBJ2-7; the D is unclear. The DNA end is more similar to TRBJ2-4, so the J call may be wrong. This CDR3 spans 16 amino acids. CDR1 SGHDN and CDR2 FVKESK come from the germline V gene. The CDR3 is CASSQARAGTKNIQYF. The CDR3 DNA reads as TGTGCCAGCAGCCAAGCTCGTGCAGGCACCAAAAACATTCAGTACTTC.

The V and J genes are TRBV20-1 and TRBJ2-1; 10 bases fit TRBD2. The CDR3 is made up of 15 amino acids. V was pared by 3 bases and J by 8 bases, with 10 bases of the junction left unmatched. The germline CDR1 and CDR2 sequences are DFQATT and SNEGSKA (reference sequence). The CDR3 DNA sequence: TGCAGTGCTAGTCGGAGCGGGGGGGTACACTATGAGCAGTTCTTC. It yields the protein CSASRSGGVHYEQFF.

The chain uses TRBV12-3 or TRBV12-4 and TRBJ1-5, with 10 bases aligning to TRBD1. This CDR3 comprises 15 residues. Trimming removed 6 bases from V and 11 bases from J; junction bases left unmatched: 13. The CDR3 bases are TGTGCCAGCAGCCAAGGACAGGGGGGGGACGGGGCCCAGCATTTT. Its protein product is CASSQGQGGDGAQHF.

This clonotype was seen a few times. This sequence joins TRBV5-5 and TRBJ1-1, with unresolved D. Trimming stripped 0 bases from V and 0 bases from J, with 12 bases between. The germline V gene has CDR1 SGHKS and CDR2 YYEKEE (reference sequence). CDR3 length: 16 residues. The DNA for the CDR3 is TGTGCCAGCAGCTTGGTCGTCCTTACCCTGAACACTGAAGCTTTCTTT. It specifies CASSLVVLTLNTEAFF.

This sequence joins TRBV4-2 and TRBJ2-1; TRBD2 matches 13 bases. The CDR3 has 16 residues. CDR1 LGHNA and CDR2 YNFKEQ come from the germline V gene. J was trimmed by 10 bases and V by 0 bases; bases with no gene match: 6. In DNA form, the CDR3 reads TGTGCCAGCAGCCAAGAAACTAGCGGGGGGGCAGAAGAGCAGTTCTTC. Translated: CASSQETSGGAEEQFF.

In its sample, this clonotype was seen a few times. The chain has TRBV6-6 and TRBJ2-7; D ambiguous. Trimming left V 2 bases short and J 1 base short, with 9 bases between. Germline lookup yields CDR1 MNHNY and CDR2 SVGAGI (reference sequence). The CDR3 length is 14 residues. The CDR3 DNA reads TGTGCCAGCAGTTACCCCGCGAATTCCTACGAGCAGTACTTC. Amino acid sequence: CASSYPANSYEQYF.

The chain combines TRBV20-1 with TRBJ1-5; D gene ambiguous. The V end lost 3 bases, the J end lost 7 bases, and 10 bases lay between the germline ends. Germline V CDR1 and CDR2: DFQATT, SNEGSKA (reference sequence). There are 12 residues in the CDR3. CDR3 residues: CSASQAEQPQHF. DNA for the CDR3: TGCAGTGCTAGTCAAGCGGAACAGCCCCAGCATTTT.

A few counts support this clonotype. CDR3 bases: TGTGCCGGAGACAGGGAAATGAACACTGAAGCTTTCTTT. Amino acids: CAGDREMNTEAFF. The chain is built from TRBV7-9 and TRBJ1-1; the match to TRBD1 covers 7 bases. The CDR3 runs to 13 residues. The germline V gene encodes CDR1 SEHNR and CDR2 FQNEAQ (reference sequence). Trimming cost V 11 bases and J 0 bases; bases outside gene matches: 6.